The 32 T cell receptor beta chains below were found in one sample sequenced in a study of T cell responses to AZD1222 COVID-19 vaccine. Here immunoSEQ multiplex PCR was the method, and the copy in TCRdb shows in-frame clones only, minus some. The profile shows 120,000 or so clones, around 85% of them singletons. This sample comprised peripheral blood, obtained on day 0 of AZD1222 vaccination. These receptors were obtained from an adult in good health.

The chain combines TRBV3-1 (or the pseudogene TRBV3-2) with TRBJ1-3; no firm D call. This CDR3 is 13 amino acids long. Germline values: CDR1 LGHDT, CDR2 YNNKEL (reference sequence). V dropped 0 bases and J dropped 5 bases, with 5 bases sitting between them. CDR3 nucleotides: TGTGCCAGCAGCCAAGAAATTAGAAACACCATATATTTT. Translated, it gives CASSQEIRNTIYF.

V is TRBV4-2 and J is TRBJ2-2; TRBD2 matches at 9 bases. J gave up 1 base and V 0 bases, and 6 bases lay outside the gene matches. There are 18 residues in the CDR3. Germline loops: CDR1 LGHNA, CDR2 YNFKEQ. CDR3 sequence reads: CASSQDSTSGWNTGELFF. The DNA of the CDR3 is TGTGCCAGCAGCCAAGATTCCACTAGCGGGTGGAACACCGGGGAGCTGTTTTTT.

This clone turned up a few times. The chain uses TRBV24-1 and TRBJ2-5; D tentatively reads TRBD1 or TRBD2 (5 bases each). This CDR3 comprises 14 residues. V was shortened by 7 bases and J by 5 bases, with 16 bases between the two germline ends. In germline, CDR1 is KGHDR, CDR2 SFDVKD. The CDR3 reads CATRGRGAEETQYF. CDR3 coding DNA: TGTGCCACCAGGGGGCGAGGGGCCGAGGAGACCCAGTACTTC.

Comments on this clone: The junction shows a germline mismatch at one end, possibly a read error. The chain couples TRBV4-3 to TRBJ1-2, with D perhaps matching TRBD1 (6 bases). Looked up from germline, CDR1 is LGHNA and CDR2 is YSLEER. The length of the CDR3 is 13 residues. For the CDR3, the DNA is TGCGCCAGCAGCCAAGAGACGGGGGCCGCGACCTACTTC. Translation gives CASSQETGAATYF.

This clone was detected only once. The chain employs TRBV21-1 and TRBJ1-6; TRBD1, the D gene given by the table, was not confirmed from the DNA. TRBV21-1 is shown as a pseudogene. The CDR3 runs to 19 residues. The CDR3 loop is CASSKAGADQSSYNSPLHF. CDR3 DNA sequence: TGTGCCAGCAGCAAAGCGGGCGCAGACCAAAGCTCCTATAATTCACCCCTCCACTTT.

This clone was picked up one time. The V call is TRBV10-3, the J call TRBJ2-7, with D possibly being TRBD1 (6 bases). V was clipped by 2 bases and J by 7 bases, with 9 bases between them. CDR3 length equals 12 residues. Germline CDR1 reads ENHRY; CDR2 reads SYGVKD. CDR3 DNA sequence: TGTGCCATCAGTGAGGACAGGTGGGAGCAGTACTTC. Translating it yields CAISEDRWEQYF.

The chain joins TRBV14 to TRBJ2-7; D uncertain. V was trimmed by 1 base and J by 7 bases, leaving 11 bases between them. CDR3 length: 13 amino acids. Germline V gene lookup returns CDR1 SGHDN and CDR2 FVKESK. CDR3 protein: CASSQVSSREQYF. The CDR3 DNA reads as TGTGCCAGCAGCCAAGTCTCCAGCCGGGAGCAGTACTTC.

The J gene is TRBJ2-3, the V gene TRBV28; possible D gene TRBD1, 5 bases. V lost 5 bases and J lost 1, with 13 bases in between. The CDR3 has 15 amino acids. Germline values: CDR1 MDHEN, CDR2 SYDVKM. CDR3 sequence: CASSGTGFRTDTQYF. CDR3 DNA: TGTGCCAGCAGTGGAACAGGATTTCGCACAGATACGCAGTATTTT.

The V call is TRBV5-4, the J call TRBJ1-1; tentatively, D is TRBD1 (6 bases). The V and J ends lost 1 base and 2 bases respectively, with 9 bases between them. This CDR3 has 14 amino acids. The germline V gene has CDR1 SGHNT and CDR2 YYREEE (reference sequence). The CDR3, as DNA: TGTGCCAGCAGCTTGCGGGGGCCCAACACTGAAGCTTTCTTT. As protein: CASSLRGPNTEAFF.

This clone was found once. V and J are TRBV20-1 and TRBJ1-3; no definite D call. Trimming shortened V by 6 bases and J by 8 bases, and 11 bases separated the two germline ends. CDR3 size: 11 residues. CDR1 DFQATT and CDR2 SNEGSKA come from the germline V gene (reference sequence). Written as DNA, the CDR3 is TGCAGTGCCCACGTGGTCGACACCATATATTTT. Translating gives CSAHVVDTIYF.

This sequence joins TRBV7-2 and TRBJ2-1, with a tentative D call TRBD1 (6 bases). This CDR3 is built from 15 residues. The V end was cut by 6 bases, the J end by 9 bases, with 21 bases between. Per germline, CDR1 SGHTA and CDR2 FQGNSA. Written as DNA, the CDR3 is TGTGCCAGCAGTAACCACAGGGATCTCCGGAGTGAGCAGTTCTTC. It codes for CASSNHRDLRSEQFF.

This clone was observed a single time. The genes are TRBV7-2 and TRBJ1-4, with 10 bases lining up with TRBD1. Trimming at V came to 5 bases and at J to 6 bases, leaving 6 bases not matched to a gene. Per the germline V gene, CDR1 is SGHTA and CDR2 is FQGNSA. The CDR3 runs to 15 residues. CDR3 sequence: CASSPPGTGDEKLFF. In nucleotides, the CDR3 is TGTGCCAGCAGCCCCCCCGGGACAGGGGATGAAAAACTGTTTTTT.

This rearrangement joins TRBV11-3 to TRBJ1-3; D uncertain. Trimming removed 6 bases at V and 4 bases at J, with 4 bases between. Germline V lookup: CDR1 SGHNT, CDR2 YENEEA. The CDR3 runs 11 residues. In DNA, the CDR3 is TGTGCCAGCAGTCCAGGAAACACCATATATTTT. Its protein is CASSPGNTIYF.

A single count supports this clone. The chain recombines TRBV18 with TRBJ2-3; TRBD2 matches at 8 bases. The CDR3 consists of 15 residues. CDR1 KGHSH and CDR2 LQKENI come from the germline V gene. J was trimmed by 2 bases and V by 3 bases; bases with no gene match: 4. CDR3 protein: CASSPQRGTTDTQYF. The DNA for the CDR3 is TGTGCCAGCTCACCCCAGCGGGGGACCACAGATACGCAGTATTTT. The variable domain in full, completed from reference TRBV18 and TRBJ2-3, reads NAGVMQNPRHLVRRRGQEARLRCSPMKGHSHVYWYRQLPEEGLKFMVYLQKENIIDESGMPKERFSAEFPKEGPSILRIQQVVRGDSAAYFCASSPQRGTTDTQYFGPGTRLTVL.

The chain combines TRBV28 with TRBJ1-1; tentatively, D is TRBD1 (5 bases). From germline, CDR1 is MDHEN and CDR2 SYDVKM. CDR3 size: 14 residues. The V gene lost 2 bases and the J gene lost 7 bases, with 14 bases spanning the gap. The CDR3 nucleotides read TGTGCCAGCAGTTTAACGACAGCACTACTTGAAGCTTTCTTT. Protein sequence: CASSLTTALLEAFF.

V gene TRBV6-5 combines with J gene TRBJ1-1, with no clear D. Germline-derived CDR1 and CDR2 are MNHEY and SVGAGI. This CDR3 comprises 13 residues. V lost 7 bases and J lost 3, with 12 bases in between. CDR3 sequence reads: CASTKKVYTEAFF. The CDR3, as DNA: TGTGCCAGCACCAAAAAGGTCTACACTGAAGCTTTCTTT.

This clone was counted only a few times. The chain couples TRBV28 to TRBJ1-4; D is undetermined. This CDR3 comprises 13 residues. Germline V CDR1 and CDR2: MDHEN, SYDVKM. The germline V and J ends were trimmed by 7 bases and 4 bases, with 10 bases remaining between them. The CDR3 bases are TGTGCCAGCACAGAGACAAATAATGAAAAACTGTTTTTT. This sequence encodes CASTETNNEKLFF.

This chain connects TRBV11-2 to TRBJ2-2; D ambiguous. Trimming stripped 6 bases from V and 2 bases from J, with 16 bases between. This CDR3 is built from 16 residues. Germline V lookup: CDR1 SGHAT, CDR2 FQNNGV. The CDR3 protein is CASRKVGQRNTGELFF. The CDR3 nucleotides are TGTGCCAGCAGAAAAGTCGGGCAGCGTAACACCGGGGAGCTGTTTTTT.

This chain uses TRBV7-9 with TRBJ1-1; no reliable D call. The germline V and J ends were trimmed by 5 bases and 2 bases, with 21 bases remaining between them. The CDR3 contains 17 residues. Per germline, CDR1 SEHNR and CDR2 FQNEAQ (reference sequence). Written as DNA, the CDR3 is TGTGCCAGCAGCAGCATTGTGTCAAGTCGTTTCAACACTGAAGCTTTCTTT. Amino acid sequence: CASSSIVSSRFNTEAFF.

The chain joins TRBV7-3 to TRBJ2-2, with 7 bases aligning to TRBD2. V was clipped by 5 bases and J by 6 bases; unmatched bases: 12. This CDR3 has 16 residues. The V gene's germline CDR1 is SGHTA and CDR2 FQGTGA. CDR3 in DNA: TGTGCCAGCAGCCCCACCCTACGCGGGAGTGCCGGGGAGCTGTTTTTT. Translation: CASSPTLRGSAGELFF. Combining the CDR3 with reference TRBV7-3 and TRBJ2-2 gives the whole variable domain GAGVSQTPSNKVTEKGKYVELRCDPISGHTALYWYRQSLGQGPEFLIYFQGTGAADDSGLPNDRFFAVRPEGSVSTLKIQRTERGDSAVYLCASSPTLRGSAGELFFGEGSRLTVL.

The sample holds a few counts of this clone. V is TRBV6-5 and J is TRBJ1-2; D remains ambiguous. The germline V gene has CDR1 MNHEY and CDR2 SVGAGI. The germline V and J ends were trimmed by 10 bases and 1 base, with 13 bases remaining between them. This CDR3 region has 13 residues. CDR3 nucleotide sequence: TGTGCCATCACGAAAACCGTTAACTATGGCTACACCTTC. As protein: CAITKTVNYGYTF.

This chain joins TRBV19 and TRBJ1-5; D remains ambiguous. The CDR3 spans 13 residues. Germline CDR1 reads LNHDA; CDR2 reads SQIVND (reference sequence). The germline V and J ends were trimmed by 3 bases and 4 bases, with 7 bases remaining between them. The CDR3: CASSMVENQPQHF. CDR3 in DNA: TGTGCCAGTAGTATGGTGGAGAATCAGCCCCAGCATTTT.

This sequence joins TRBV9 and TRBJ2-3; D gene ambiguous. V dropped 1 base and J dropped 5 bases, with 14 bases sitting between them. CDR1 is SGDLS and CDR2 is YYNGEE in the germline V gene. The CDR3 length is 15 residues. The CDR3 loop is CASSVIRVGEDTQYF. CDR3 coding DNA: TGTGCCAGCAGCGTAATCAGAGTAGGAGAAGATACGCAGTATTTT.

This chain's CDR3 is CASSLVGGGQETQYF. In DNA, the CDR3 is TGTGCCAGCAGCTTAGTTGGGGGGGGCCAAGAGACCCAGTACTTC. This rearrangement joins TRBV7-2 to TRBJ2-5, with 7 bases matching TRBD2. V dropped 1 base and J dropped 1; count of bases not matched to a gene: 3. Per the germline V gene, CDR1 is SGHTA and CDR2 is FQGNSA. This CDR3 has 15 amino acids.

The count of this clone is one. J is TRBJ1-2 and V is TRBV7-6; 10 bases match TRBD1. The CDR3 has 15 residues. Germline CDR1 SGHVS, CDR2 FNYEAQ. V gave up 2 bases and J gave up 6 bases; unmatched junction bases: 6. The CDR3 here is CASSLYDRGRDGYTF. For the CDR3, the DNA is TGTGCCAGCAGCTTATACGACAGGGGGCGGGATGGCTACACCTTC.

V is TRBV2 and J is TRBJ1-5, with a tentative D call TRBD1 (5 bases). This CDR3 is built from 14 residues. The V gene lost 6 bases and the J gene lost 7 bases, with 16 bases spanning the gap. The V gene's germline CDR1 is SNHLY and CDR2 FYNNEI. The CDR3 loop reads CASRLGGGGQPQHF. CDR3 in DNA: TGTGCCAGCAGATTGGGGGGAGGAGGCCAGCCCCAGCATTTT.

This clone was recorded once. This chain uses TRBV11-3 with TRBJ2-1; possibly TRBD2 for D (5 bases). Trimming stripped 1 base from V and 5 bases from J, with 9 bases between. From germline, CDR1 is SGHNT and CDR2 YENEEA. The CDR3 sequence is 14 residues long. The CDR3 DNA reads as TGTGCCAGCAGCTTAGGTTTCGGGAACAATGAGCAGTTCTTC. Translating gives CASSLGFGNNEQFF.

V gene TRBV9 combines with J gene TRBJ1-1; D is unresolved. V was pared by 4 bases and J by 0 bases, with 13 bases between. There are 15 residues in the CDR3. The germline gives CDR1 SGDLS, CDR2 YYNGEE. The CDR3 DNA reads as TGTGCCAGCAGCCCCCCCCCTGACCTGAACACTGAAGCTTTCTTT. It codes for CASSPPPDLNTEAFF.

With regard to this clone: The junction does not match germline at one end; this may be a read error. The chain combines TRBV28 with TRBJ1-1; D ambiguous. This CDR3 is built from 11 residues. From germline, CDR1 is MDHEN and CDR2 SYDVKM. The CDR3 loop is CSVELNTEAFF. The CDR3 nucleotides are TGCTCAGTGGAACTGAACACTGAAGCTTTCTTT.

V and J are TRBV7-8 and TRBJ1-5, with unresolved D. The germline V gene encodes CDR1 SGHVS and CDR2 FQNEAQ. The CDR3 totals 16 residues. Between the trimmed V and J ends, which lost 5 bases and 4 bases, there was a span of 18 bases. The CDR3 protein is CASSPVLRVRNQPQHF. In DNA form, the CDR3 reads TGTGCCAGCAGCCCTGTTTTAAGGGTTAGGAATCAGCCCCAGCATTTT.

The V gene is TRBV11-2, the J gene TRBJ2-7, with D possibly matching TRBD2 (5 bases). Germline V gene sequence: CDR1 SGHAT, CDR2 FQNNGV. V gave up 2 bases and J gave up 4 bases, with 6 bases separating them. The CDR3 consists of 12 residues. The CDR3 loop is CASSLRRYEQYF. In DNA, the CDR3 is TGTGCCAGCAGCTTACGGAGGTACGAGCAGTACTTC.

To note about this clone: Other DNA sequences from this sample encode an identical CDR3 as well. The DNA for the CDR3 is TGCAGTGCCGGGGCGAACACTGAAGCTTTCTTT. The encoded protein is CSAGANTEAFF. The chain uses TRBV20-1 and TRBJ1-1; maybe TRBD1 (5 bases). This CDR3 region has 11 residues. CDR1 is DFQATT and CDR2 is SNEGSKA in the germline V gene (reference sequence). V shed 6 bases and J shed 1 base, with 6 bases lying between them.